Listed here is a single T cell receptor beta chain. Libraries were prepared by immunoSEQ multiplex PCR; TCRdb keeps only in-frame clonotypes and omits some of them. This sample has approximately 150,000 clones, with around 86% found just once. The data derive from a study of blood T cell repertoires in COVID-19. Across the whole study: Sites in the United States, Italy and Spain provided acute and convalescent COVID-19 samples. In each case, the material was cDNA or gDNA derived from T cells, B-cell-depleted T cells, or PBMCs.

The CDR3 is 16 amino acids. Germline-derived CDR1 and CDR2 are SGHNT and YENEEA. V was shortened by 2 bases and J by 6 bases, with 18 bases between the two germline ends. This sequence originates from a man aged 50-60 years who had recovered from COVID-19. V is TRBV11-3 and J is TRBJ2-3; perhaps TRBD1 as D (6 bases). The sequenced sample consisted of peripheral blood. The CDR3 loop reads CASSLIRGGLWDTQYF. DNA of the CDR3: TGTGCCAGCAGCTTAATAAGAGGGGGTCTTTGGGATACGCAGTATTTT.